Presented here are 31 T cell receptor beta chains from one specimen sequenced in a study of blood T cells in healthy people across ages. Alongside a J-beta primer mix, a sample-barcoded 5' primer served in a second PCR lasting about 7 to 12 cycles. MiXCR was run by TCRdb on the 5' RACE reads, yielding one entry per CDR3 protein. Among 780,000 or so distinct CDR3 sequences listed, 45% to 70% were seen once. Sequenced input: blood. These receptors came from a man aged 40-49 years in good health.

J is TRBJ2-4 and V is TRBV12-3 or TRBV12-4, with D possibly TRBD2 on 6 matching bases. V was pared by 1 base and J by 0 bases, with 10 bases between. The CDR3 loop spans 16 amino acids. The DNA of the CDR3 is TGTGCCAGCAGTTTAGGTGCGGGACTAGCCAAAAACATTCAGTACTTC. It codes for CASSLGAGLAKNIQYF.

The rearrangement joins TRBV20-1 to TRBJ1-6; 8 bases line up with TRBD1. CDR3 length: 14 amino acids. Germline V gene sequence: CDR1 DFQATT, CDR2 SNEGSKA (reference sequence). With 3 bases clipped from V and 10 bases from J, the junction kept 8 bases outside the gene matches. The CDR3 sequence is CSARAGGLNSPLHF. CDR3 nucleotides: TGCAGTGCTAGGGCAGGGGGCTTAAACTCACCCCTCCACTTT.

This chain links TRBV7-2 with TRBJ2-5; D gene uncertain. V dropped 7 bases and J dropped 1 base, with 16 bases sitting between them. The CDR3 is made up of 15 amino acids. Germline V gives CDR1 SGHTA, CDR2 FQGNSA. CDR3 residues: CASTQDGRIQETQYF. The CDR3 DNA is TGTGCCAGCACCCAGGATGGGCGGATCCAAGAGACCCAGTACTTC.

CDR3 protein: CASSQDLQGWGYTF. The CDR3 coding sequence is TGCGCCAGCAGCCAAGATTTACAGGGGTGGGGCTACACCTTC. The chain is built from TRBV4-3 and TRBJ1-2, with 7 bases that match TRBD1. Germline values: CDR1 LGHNA, CDR2 YSLEER. This CDR3 is 14 amino acids long. Losses at the gene ends were 0 bases for V and 8 bases for J; bases not matched to a gene: 6.

CDR3 amino acids: CATGGGNTEAFF. CDR3 bases: TGTGCCACCGGGGGAGGGAACACTGAAGCTTTCTTT. The V call is TRBV15, the J call TRBJ1-1; D may be TRBD1 (5 bases). The V gene's germline CDR1 is LNHNV and CDR2 YYDKDF (reference sequence). With 8 bases removed from V and 1 base from J, the gap between germline ends came to 8 bases. The CDR3 is 12 residues long. Full variable domain (outside the CDR3, taken from reference TRBV15 and TRBJ1-1): DAMVIQNPRYQVTQFGKPVTLSCSQTLNHNVMYWYQQKSSQAPKLLFHYYDKDFNNEADTPDNFQSRRPNTSFCFLDIRSPGLGDTAMYLCATGGGNTEAFFGQGTRLTVV.

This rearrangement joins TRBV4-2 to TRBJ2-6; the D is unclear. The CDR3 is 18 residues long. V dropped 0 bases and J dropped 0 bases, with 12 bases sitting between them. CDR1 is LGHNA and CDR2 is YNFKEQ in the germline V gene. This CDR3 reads CASSQDRRAASGANVLTF. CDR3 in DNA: TGTGCCAGCAGCCAAGATCGACGGGCGGCCTCTGGGGCCAACGTCCTGACTTTC.

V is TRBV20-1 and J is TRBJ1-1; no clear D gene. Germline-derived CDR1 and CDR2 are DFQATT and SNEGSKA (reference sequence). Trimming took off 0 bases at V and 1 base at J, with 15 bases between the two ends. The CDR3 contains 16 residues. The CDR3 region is CSARDFGRSANTEAFF. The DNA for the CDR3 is TGCAGTGCTAGAGACTTCGGACGCTCCGCGAACACTGAAGCTTTCTTT.

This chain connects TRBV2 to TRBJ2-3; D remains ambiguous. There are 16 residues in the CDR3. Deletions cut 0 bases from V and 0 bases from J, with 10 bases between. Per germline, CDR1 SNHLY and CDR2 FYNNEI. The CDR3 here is CASSEALASSTDTQYF. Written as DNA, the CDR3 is TGTGCCAGCAGTGAAGCGTTAGCCTCTAGCACAGATACGCAGTATTTT.

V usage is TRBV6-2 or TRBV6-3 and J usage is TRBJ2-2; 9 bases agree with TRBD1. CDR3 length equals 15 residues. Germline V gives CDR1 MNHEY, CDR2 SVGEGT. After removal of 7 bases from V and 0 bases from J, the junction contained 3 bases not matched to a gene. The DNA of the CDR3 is TGTGCCAGCACTGACAGGGGGGCGAACACCGGGGAGCTGTTTTTT. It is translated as CASTDRGANTGELFF.

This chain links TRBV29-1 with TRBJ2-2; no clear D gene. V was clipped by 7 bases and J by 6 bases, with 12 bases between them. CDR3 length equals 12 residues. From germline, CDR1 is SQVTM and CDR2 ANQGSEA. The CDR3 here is CSGSDGSGELFF. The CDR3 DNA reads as TGCAGCGGTTCGGACGGTTCCGGGGAGCTGTTTTTT.

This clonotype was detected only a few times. CDR3 nucleotide sequence: TGTGCCAGCAGCCCTAACGAGGTGTGGGGCTACACCTTC. Its protein product is CASSPNEVWGYTF. This chain links TRBV6-5 with TRBJ1-2; no definite D call. Germline V gives CDR1 MNHEY, CDR2 SVGAGI. V lost 6 bases, J lost 8 bases, and 16 bases lay in between. The CDR3 contains 13 residues.

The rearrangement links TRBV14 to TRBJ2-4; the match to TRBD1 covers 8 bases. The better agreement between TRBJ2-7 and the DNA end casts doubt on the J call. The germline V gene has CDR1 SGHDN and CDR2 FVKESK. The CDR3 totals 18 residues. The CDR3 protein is CASSQDSYWDRHWYEQYF. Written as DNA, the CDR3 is TGTGCCAGCAGCCAAGATTCATATTGGGACAGGCACTGGTACGAGCAGTACTTC.

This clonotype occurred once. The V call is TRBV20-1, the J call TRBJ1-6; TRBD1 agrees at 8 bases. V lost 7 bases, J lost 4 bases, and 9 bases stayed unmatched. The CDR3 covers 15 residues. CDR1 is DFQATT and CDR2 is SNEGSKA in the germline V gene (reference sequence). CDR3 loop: CSGTTGTGYNSPLHF. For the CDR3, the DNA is TGCAGTGGTACGACCGGGACAGGTTATAATTCACCCCTCCACTTT.

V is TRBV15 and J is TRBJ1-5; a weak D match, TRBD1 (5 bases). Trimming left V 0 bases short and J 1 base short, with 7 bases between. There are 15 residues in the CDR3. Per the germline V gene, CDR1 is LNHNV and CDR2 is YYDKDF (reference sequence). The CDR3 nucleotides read TGTGCCACCAGCAGAGACAGGGCGAGCAATCAGCCCCAGCATTTT. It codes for CATSRDRASNQPQHF.

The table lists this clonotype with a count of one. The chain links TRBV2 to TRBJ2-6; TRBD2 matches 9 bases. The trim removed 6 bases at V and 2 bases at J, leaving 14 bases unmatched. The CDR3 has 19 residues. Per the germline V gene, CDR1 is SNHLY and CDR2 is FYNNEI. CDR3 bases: TGTGCCAGCAGCAAGATTCGGAACGCGGGGGGGCCTGGGGCCAACGTCCTGACTTTC. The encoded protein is CASSKIRNAGGPGANVLTF.

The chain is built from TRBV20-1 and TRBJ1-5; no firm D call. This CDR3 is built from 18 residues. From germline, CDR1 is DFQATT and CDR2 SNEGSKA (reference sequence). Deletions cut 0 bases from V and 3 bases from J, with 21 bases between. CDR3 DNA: TGCAGTGCTAGAGACACCGTTAGAGGTTTTTTGCTCAATCAGCCCCAGCATTTT. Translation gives CSARDTVRGFLLNQPQHF.

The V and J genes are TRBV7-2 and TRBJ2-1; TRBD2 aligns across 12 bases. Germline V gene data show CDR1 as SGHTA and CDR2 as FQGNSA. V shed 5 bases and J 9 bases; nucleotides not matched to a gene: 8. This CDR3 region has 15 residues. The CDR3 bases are TGTGCCAGCAGCGTTAGACTAGCGGGGGCTCGTGAGCAGTTCTTC. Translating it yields CASSVRLAGAREQFF.

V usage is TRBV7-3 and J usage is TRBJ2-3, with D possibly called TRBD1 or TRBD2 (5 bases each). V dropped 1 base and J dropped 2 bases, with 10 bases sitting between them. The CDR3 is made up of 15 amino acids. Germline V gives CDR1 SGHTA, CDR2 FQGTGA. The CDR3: CASSLMAGATDTQYF. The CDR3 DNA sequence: TGTGCCAGCAGCTTAATGGCCGGGGCCACAGATACGCAGTATTTT. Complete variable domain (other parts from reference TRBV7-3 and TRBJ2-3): GAGVSQTPSNKVTEKGKYVELRCDPISGHTALYWYRQSLGQGPEFLIYFQGTGAADDSGLPNDRFFAVRPEGSVSTLKIQRTERGDSAVYLCASSLMAGATDTQYFGPGTRLTVL.

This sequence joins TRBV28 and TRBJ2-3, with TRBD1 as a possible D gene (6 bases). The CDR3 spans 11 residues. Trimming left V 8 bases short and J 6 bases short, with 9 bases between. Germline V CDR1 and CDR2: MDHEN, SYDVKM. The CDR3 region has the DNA TGTGCCAGCGAGGGACATGATACGCAGTATTTT. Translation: CASEGHDTQYF.

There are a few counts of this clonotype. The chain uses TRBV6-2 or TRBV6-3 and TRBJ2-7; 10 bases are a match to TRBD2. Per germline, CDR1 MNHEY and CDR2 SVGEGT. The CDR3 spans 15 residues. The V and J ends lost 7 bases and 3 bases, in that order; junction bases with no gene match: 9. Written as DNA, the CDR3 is TGTGCCAGCAATTTACGTGGGACTAGCGACTACGAGCAGTACTTC. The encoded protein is CASNLRGTSDYEQYF.

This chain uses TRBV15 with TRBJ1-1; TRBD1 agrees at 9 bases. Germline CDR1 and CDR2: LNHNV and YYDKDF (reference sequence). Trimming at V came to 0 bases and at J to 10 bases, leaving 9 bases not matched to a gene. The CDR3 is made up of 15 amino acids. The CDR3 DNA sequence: TGTGCCACCAGCAGAGATTACGGGGGACAGGGTCGAGCTTTCTTT. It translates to CATSRDYGGQGRAFF.

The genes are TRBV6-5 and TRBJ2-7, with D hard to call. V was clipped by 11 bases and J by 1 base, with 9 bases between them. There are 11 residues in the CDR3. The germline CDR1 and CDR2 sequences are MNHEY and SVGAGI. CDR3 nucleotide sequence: TGTGCCGGCACTCAGTCCTACGAGCAGTACTTC. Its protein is CAGTQSYEQYF.

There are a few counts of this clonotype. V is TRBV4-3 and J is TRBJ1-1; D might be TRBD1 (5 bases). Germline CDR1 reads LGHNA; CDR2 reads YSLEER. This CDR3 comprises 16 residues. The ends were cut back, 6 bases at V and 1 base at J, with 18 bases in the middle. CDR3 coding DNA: TGCGCCAGCAGACTCAACCCGGGGCAACGGAACACTGAAGCTTTCTTT. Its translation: CASRLNPGQRNTEAFF.

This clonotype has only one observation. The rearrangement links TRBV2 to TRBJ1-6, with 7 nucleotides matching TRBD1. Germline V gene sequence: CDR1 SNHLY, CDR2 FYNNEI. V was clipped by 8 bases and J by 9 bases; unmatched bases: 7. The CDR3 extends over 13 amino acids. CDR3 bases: TGTGCCAGCCGTCGACAGGGCGGTTCACCCCTCCACTTT. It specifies CASRRQGGSPLHF.

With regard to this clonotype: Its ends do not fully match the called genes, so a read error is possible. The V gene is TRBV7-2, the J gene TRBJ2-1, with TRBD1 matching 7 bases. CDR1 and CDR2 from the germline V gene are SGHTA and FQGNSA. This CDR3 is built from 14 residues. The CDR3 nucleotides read TGTGCCAACAGCGCCGACAGGGTATACAATGAGCAGTTCTTC. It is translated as CANSADRVYNEQFF. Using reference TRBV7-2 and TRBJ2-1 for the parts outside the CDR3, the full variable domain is GAGVSQSPSNKVTEKGKDVELRCDPISGHTALYWYRQSLGQGLEFLIYFQGNSAPDKSGLPSDRFSAERTGGSVSTLTIQRTQQEDSAVYLCANSADRVYNEQFFGPGTRLTVL.

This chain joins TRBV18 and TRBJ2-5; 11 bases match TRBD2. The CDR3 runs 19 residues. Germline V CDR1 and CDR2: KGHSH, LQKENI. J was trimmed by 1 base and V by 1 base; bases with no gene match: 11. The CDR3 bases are TGTGCCAGCTCACCACTCGTCTCTAGCGGGGGGACTCCCCAAGAGACCCAGTACTTC. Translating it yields CASSPLVSSGGTPQETQYF.

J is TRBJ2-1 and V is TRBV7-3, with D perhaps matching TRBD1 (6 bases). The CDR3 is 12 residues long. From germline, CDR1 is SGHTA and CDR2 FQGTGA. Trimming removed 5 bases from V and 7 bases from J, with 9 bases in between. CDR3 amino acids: CASSIQGNEQFF. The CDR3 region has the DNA TGTGCCAGCAGCATACAGGGAAATGAGCAGTTCTTC.

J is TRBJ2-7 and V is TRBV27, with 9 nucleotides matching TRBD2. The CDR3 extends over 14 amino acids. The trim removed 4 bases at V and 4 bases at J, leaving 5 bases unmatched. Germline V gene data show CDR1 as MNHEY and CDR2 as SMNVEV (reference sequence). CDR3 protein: CASSYSGSGYEQYF. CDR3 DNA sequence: TGTGCCAGCAGTTATAGCGGGAGTGGGTACGAGCAGTACTTC.

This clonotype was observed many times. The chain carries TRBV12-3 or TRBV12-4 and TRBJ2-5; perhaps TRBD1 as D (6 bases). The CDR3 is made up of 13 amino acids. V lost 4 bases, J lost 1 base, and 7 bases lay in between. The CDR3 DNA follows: TGTGCCAGCAGTTCGGACAGCCAAGAGACCCAGTACTTC. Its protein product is CASSSDSQETQYF.

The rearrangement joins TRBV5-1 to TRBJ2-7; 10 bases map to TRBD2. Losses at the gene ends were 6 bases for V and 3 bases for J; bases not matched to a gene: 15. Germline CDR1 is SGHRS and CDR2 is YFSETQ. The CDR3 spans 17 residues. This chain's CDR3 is CASNEGLAGVGFYEQYF. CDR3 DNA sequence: TGCGCCAGCAATGAGGGGCTAGCGGGAGTCGGTTTCTACGAGCAGTACTTC.

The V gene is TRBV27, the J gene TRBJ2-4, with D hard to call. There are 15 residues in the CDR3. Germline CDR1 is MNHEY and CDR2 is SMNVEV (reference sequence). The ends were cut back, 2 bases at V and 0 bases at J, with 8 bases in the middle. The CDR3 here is CASSLGFLAKNIQYF. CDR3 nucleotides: TGTGCCAGCAGTTTAGGATTCCTAGCCAAAAACATTCAGTACTTC.